This T cell receptor beta chain comes out of a study of T-cell reconstitution after alpha-beta-depleted transplantation in children. Remarks on this clonotype: No antigen is known for it.

TCRbeta library construction was performed incorporating unique molecular identifiers. One entry per CDR3 protein, called by TCRdb with MiXCR from the PCR reads. This table holds hundreds of thousands of distinct CDR3 sequences, 13% found once. Germline V gene sequence: CDR1 LNHDA, CDR2 SQIVND (reference sequence). The CDR3 contains 13 residues. The V end was cut by 5 bases, the J end by 6 bases, with 12 bases between. The study, taken as a whole, reports: After one year, T-cell counts and TCRbeta diversity mostly came from new T cells. Surviving recipient T cells and thymic progenitors underlay high day-60 TCRbeta diversity in some patients. By about two months after transplant, alpha-beta T cells reportedly arose from several hundred graft clones that had expanded.

The chain links TRBV19 to TRBJ2-3, with D uncertain. The sample consisted of PBMCs, mostly from graft donor cells, taken 360 days after TCRalphabeta/CD19-depleted stem cell transplant. This receptor was obtained from a male patient aged 5 to 17 who had a stem cell transplant for acute myeloid leukemia, so the T cells may come from the graft donor. The CDR3 loop reads CASSLPFPDTQYF. For the CDR3, the DNA is TGTGCCAGTAGTCTACCTTTCCCGGATACGCAGTATTTT.